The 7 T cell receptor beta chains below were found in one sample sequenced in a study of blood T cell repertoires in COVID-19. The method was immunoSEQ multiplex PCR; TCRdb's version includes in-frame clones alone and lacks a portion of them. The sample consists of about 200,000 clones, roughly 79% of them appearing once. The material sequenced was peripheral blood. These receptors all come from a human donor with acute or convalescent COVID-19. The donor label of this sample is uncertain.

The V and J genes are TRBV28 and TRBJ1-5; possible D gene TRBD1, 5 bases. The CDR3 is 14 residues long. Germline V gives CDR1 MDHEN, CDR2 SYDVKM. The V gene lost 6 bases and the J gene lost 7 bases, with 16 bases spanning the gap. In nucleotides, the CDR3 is TGTGCCAGCAGCCAGTGGGGGGGAGGCCAGCCCCAGCATTTT. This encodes CASSQWGGGQPQHF.

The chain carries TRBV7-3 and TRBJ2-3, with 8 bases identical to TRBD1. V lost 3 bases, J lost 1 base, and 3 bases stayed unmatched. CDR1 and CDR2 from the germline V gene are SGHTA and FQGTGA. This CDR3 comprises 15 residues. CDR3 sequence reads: CASSLGQARTDTQYF. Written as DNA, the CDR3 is TGTGCCAGCAGCTTGGGACAGGCCCGCACAGATACGCAGTATTTT.

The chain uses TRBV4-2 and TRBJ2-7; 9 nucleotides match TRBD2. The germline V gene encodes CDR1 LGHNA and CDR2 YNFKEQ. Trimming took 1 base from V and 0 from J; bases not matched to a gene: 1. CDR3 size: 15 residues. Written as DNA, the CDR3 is TGTGCCAGCAGCCAAGCTAGCGGGAACTCCTACGAGCAGTACTTC. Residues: CASSQASGNSYEQYF.

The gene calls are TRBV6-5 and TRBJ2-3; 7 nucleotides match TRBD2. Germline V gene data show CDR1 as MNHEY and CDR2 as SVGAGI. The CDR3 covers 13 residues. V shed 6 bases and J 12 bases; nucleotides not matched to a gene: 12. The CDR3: CASRLSRLADQYF. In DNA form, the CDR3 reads TGTGCCAGCAGGTTGAGTCGGCTAGCGGATCAGTATTTT.

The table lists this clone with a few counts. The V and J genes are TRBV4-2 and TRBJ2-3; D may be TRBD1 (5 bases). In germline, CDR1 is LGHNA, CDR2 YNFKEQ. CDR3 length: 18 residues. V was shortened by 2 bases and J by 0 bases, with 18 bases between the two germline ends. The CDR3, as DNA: TGTGCCAGCAGCCAAAATATTCCTAGGGGTGAGAGCACAGATACGCAGTATTTT. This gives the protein CASSQNIPRGESTDTQYF.

This CDR3 is CASSYTEVWNNEQFF. CDR3 DNA: TGTGCCAGCAGTTACACGGAGGTGTGGAACAATGAGCAGTTCTTC. V and J are TRBV6-5 and TRBJ2-1; D is perhaps TRBD2 (5 bases). The length of the CDR3 is 15 residues. Germline CDR1 and CDR2: MNHEY and SVGAGI. With 2 bases removed from V and 5 bases from J, the gap between germline ends came to 13 bases.

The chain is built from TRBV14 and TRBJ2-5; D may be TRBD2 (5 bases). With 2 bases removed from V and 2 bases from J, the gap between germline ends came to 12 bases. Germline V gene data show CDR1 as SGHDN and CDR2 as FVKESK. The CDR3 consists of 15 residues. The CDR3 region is CASSQSGLLQETQYF. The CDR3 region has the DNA TGTGCCAGCAGCCAATCTGGACTGCTACAAGAGACCCAGTACTTC.